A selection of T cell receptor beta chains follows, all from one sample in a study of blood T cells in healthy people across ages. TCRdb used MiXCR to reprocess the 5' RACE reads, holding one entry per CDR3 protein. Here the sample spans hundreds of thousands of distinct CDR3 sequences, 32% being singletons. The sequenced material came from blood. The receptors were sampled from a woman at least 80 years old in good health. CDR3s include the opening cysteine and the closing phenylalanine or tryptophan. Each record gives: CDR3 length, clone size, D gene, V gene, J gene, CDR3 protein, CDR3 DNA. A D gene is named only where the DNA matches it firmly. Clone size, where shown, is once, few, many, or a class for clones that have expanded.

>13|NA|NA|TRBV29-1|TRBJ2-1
CSVERGLHNEQFF
TGCAGCGTTGAAAGAGGACTACACAATGAGCAGTTCTTC
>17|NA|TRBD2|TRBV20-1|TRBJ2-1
CSARTSGGFLSYNEQFF
TGCAGTGCACGGACTAGCGGGGGGTTTCTCTCCTACAATGAGCAGTTCTTC
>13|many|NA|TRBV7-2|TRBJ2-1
CASSSPIPNEQFF
TGTGCCAGCAGCTCTCCTATCCCCAATGAGCAGTTCTTC
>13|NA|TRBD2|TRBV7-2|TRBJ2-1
CAGSIRGGNEQFF
TGTGCCGGCAGTATCCGGGGGGGGAATGAGCAGTTCTTC
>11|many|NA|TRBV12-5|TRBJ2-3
CASGTTDTQYF
TGTGCTAGTGGGACAACAGATACGCAGTATTTT
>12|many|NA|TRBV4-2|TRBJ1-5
CASSHDNQPQHF
TGTGCCAGCAGCCACGATAATCAGCCCCAGCATTTT
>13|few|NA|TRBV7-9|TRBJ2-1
CASSLAVIMEQFF
TGTGCCAGCAGCTTAGCGGTAATAATGGAGCAGTTCTTC
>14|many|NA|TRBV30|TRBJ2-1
CAWTDGSSYNEQFF
TGTGCCTGGACGGACGGGAGCTCCTACAATGAGCAGTTCTTC
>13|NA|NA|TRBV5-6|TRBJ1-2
CASSLRTAYGYTF
TGTGCCAGCAGCTTGAGGACGGCCTATGGCTACACCTTC
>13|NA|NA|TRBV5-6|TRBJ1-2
CAGSERGDYGYTF
TGTGCCGGCAGCGAACGGGGAGACTATGGCTACACCTTC
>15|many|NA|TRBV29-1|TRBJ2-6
CSVDFQGSGANVLTF
TGCAGCGTTGATTTCCAGGGGTCCGGGGCCAACGTCCTGACTTTC
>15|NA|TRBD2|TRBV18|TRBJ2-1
CASSPTGGPRNEQFF
TGTGCCAGCTCACCAACGGGAGGGCCACGAAATGAGCAGTTCTTC
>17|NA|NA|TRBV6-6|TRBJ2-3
CASSYSKGFPSTDTQYF
TGCGCCAGCAGTTACTCGAAGGGGTTTCCTAGCACAGATACGCAGTATTTT
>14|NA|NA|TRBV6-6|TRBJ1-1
CASSATGHGTEAFF
TGTGCCAGCAGTGCCACAGGGCACGGCACTGAAGCTTTCTTT